These 10 T cell receptor beta chains share one sample of origin, sequenced in a study of OX40 agonist ivuxolimab in advanced cancers. Sequenced by immunoSEQ multiplex PCR; TCRdb stores in-frame clones only, minus some. The repertoire includes fewer than 70,000 clones, around 90% of them detected once, and about 0.8% sits in the top ten. The material sequenced was CD4+ or CD8+ T cells sorted from blood, taken in a trial of the OX40 agonist ivuxolimab. The receptors originated from an adult with an advanced solid tumor such as melanoma, head and neck, liver or kidney cancer.

The chain joins TRBV19 to TRBJ1-1; 8 positions match TRBD1. V shed 6 bases, J shed 3 bases, and the junction held 3 bases outside the gene matches. Germline V CDR1 and CDR2: LNHDA, SQIVND (reference sequence). The CDR3 covers 13 residues. CDR3 in DNA: TGTGCCAGTAGCCAACAGGGGGACACTGAAGCTTTCTTT. Amino acids: CASSQQGDTEAFF.

The chain is built from TRBV28 and TRBJ2-3; 9 nucleotides agree with TRBD2. The CDR3 has 16 amino acids. After removal of 3 bases from V and 6 bases from J, the junction contained 10 bases not matched to a gene. CDR1 MDHEN and CDR2 SYDVKM come from the germline V gene. The CDR3 DNA sequence: TGTGCCAGCAGTTTTGGGTTAGCGGGGGTCTCGGATACGCAGTATTTT. It encodes CASSFGLAGVSDTQYF.

The count of this clone is one. V and J are TRBV19 and TRBJ2-3; D might be TRBD1 (5 bases). Germline V gene data show CDR1 as LNHDA and CDR2 as SQIVND (reference sequence). V lost 6 bases and J lost 1, with 8 bases in between. The CDR3 covers 13 residues. CDR3 sequence: CASRPRGTDTQYF. CDR3 in DNA: TGTGCCAGTAGACCCAGGGGCACAGATACGCAGTATTTT.

This chain uses TRBV6-1 with TRBJ1-6; no clear D. CDR1 MNHNS and CDR2 SASEGT come from the germline V gene. This CDR3 has 15 residues. V lost 5 bases to trimming and J lost 7 bases, with 15 bases between them. CDR3: CASSSTLPPNSPLHF. As DNA, the CDR3 is TGTGCCAGCAGTTCGACACTACCACCCAATTCACCCCTCCACTTT.

The V gene is TRBV5-4, the J gene TRBJ2-5; tentative D call: TRBD1 (6 bases). Germline CDR1 and CDR2: SGHNT and YYREEE (reference sequence). The ends were cut back, 2 bases at V and 4 bases at J, with 12 bases in the middle. CDR3 size: 14 residues. DNA of the CDR3: TGTGCCAGCAGCTTAGGGGGAATTAGAGAGACCCAGTACTTC. As protein: CASSLGGIRETQYF.

The chain couples TRBV29-1 to TRBJ1-4, with D unclear. Germline lookup yields CDR1 SQVTM and CDR2 ANQGSEA. The CDR3 runs to 9 residues. V shed 0 bases and J shed 10 bases, with 0 bases lying between them. CDR3 DNA sequence: TGCAGCGTTGAAGAAAAACTGTTTTTT. Protein sequence: CSVEEKLFF. The complete variable domain, with remaining parts taken from reference TRBV29-1 and TRBJ1-4, reads SAVISQKPSRDICQRGTSLTIQCQVDSQVTMMFWYRQQPGQSLTLIATANQGSEATYESGFVIDKFPISRPNLTFSTLTVSNMSPEDSSIYLCSVEEKLFFGSGTQLSVL.

The J gene is TRBJ2-3, the V gene TRBV7-8, with 15 nucleotides matching TRBD2. J lost 0 bases, V lost 4 bases, and 2 bases had no gene match. This CDR3 has 17 amino acids. From germline, CDR1 is SGHVS and CDR2 FQNEAQ. The CDR3 loop reads CASSWGLAGGSTDTQYF. The CDR3 DNA reads as TGTGCCAGCAGCTGGGGACTAGCGGGGGGCAGCACAGATACGCAGTATTTT.

The rearrangement links TRBV6-5 to TRBJ1-3; D is undetermined. Germline values: CDR1 MNHEY, CDR2 SVGAGI. V shed 5 bases and J shed 8 bases, with 7 bases lying between them. The CDR3 contains 11 residues. The CDR3 loop is CASSREYTIYF. CDR3 nucleotides: TGTGCCAGCAGTCGGGAGTACACCATATATTTT.

The rearrangement joins TRBV27 to TRBJ2-7, with 8 bases fitting TRBD2. CDR3 length equals 14 residues. Trimming at V came to 4 bases and at J to 3 bases, leaving 5 bases not matched to a gene. Looked up from germline, CDR1 is MNHEY and CDR2 is SMNVEV (reference sequence). The CDR3 nucleotides read TGTGCCAGCAGTTCCCGGGGGGGGAACTACGAGCAGTACTTC. Translated, it gives CASSSRGGNYEQYF.

This clone was seen a handful of times. J is TRBJ1-1 and V is TRBV5-4; TRBD1 might be the D (6 bases). The V gene lost 3 bases and the J gene lost 4 bases, with 16 bases spanning the gap. CDR1 and CDR2 (germline): SGHNT, YYREEE (reference sequence). This CDR3 is 15 amino acids long. This CDR3 is CASSSFRGGVTEAFF. In nucleotides, the CDR3 is TGTGCCAGCAGCTCCTTCAGGGGAGGTGTCACTGAAGCTTTCTTT. Combining the CDR3 with reference TRBV5-4 and TRBJ1-1 gives the whole variable domain ETGVTQSPTHLIKTRGQQVTLRCSSQSGHNTVSWYQQALGQGPQFIFQYYREEENGRGNFPPRFSGLQFPNYSSELNVNALELDDSALYLCASSSFRGGVTEAFFGQGTRLTVV.